These 18 T cell receptor beta chains came from one sample sequenced in a study of blood T cell repertoires in COVID-19. The repertoire was sequenced with immunoSEQ multiplex PCR; TCRdb's copy has only in-frame clones and lacks some. The table lists approximately 250,000 clones, approximately 85% of them singletons. The source material was PBMCs or T cells enriched from blood (not recorded which). All receptors derive from a woman aged 50 to 60 with acute COVID-19.

The chain employs TRBV6-1 and TRBJ1-6, with TRBD1 as a possible D gene (5 bases). CDR1 is MNHNS and CDR2 is SASEGT in the germline V gene. The CDR3 length is 16 residues. V lost 3 bases, J lost 0 bases, and 9 bases lay in between. The CDR3 sequence is CASSEGEGSYNSPLHF. Here the CDR3 DNA reads TGTGCCAGCAGTGAGGGGGAGGGCTCCTATAATTCACCCCTCCACTTT.

This rearrangement joins TRBV27 to TRBJ2-7, with D possibly matching TRBD1 (5 bases). The V gene's germline CDR1 is MNHEY and CDR2 SMNVEV (reference sequence). The CDR3 runs to 13 residues. The V and J ends lost 7 bases and 3 bases respectively, with 13 bases between them. The CDR3, as DNA: TGTGCCAGCAACAGGCGTGTGGGCTACGAGCAGTACTTC. Its protein product is CASNRRVGYEQYF.

The rearrangement links TRBV27 to TRBJ1-2; 8 nucleotides align to TRBD1. This CDR3 is 13 amino acids long. Germline V gene sequence: CDR1 MNHEY, CDR2 SMNVEV (reference sequence). The ends lost 7 bases at V and 4 bases at J; junction bases unmatched: 5. The CDR3 coding sequence is TGTGCCAGCAAAAACAGGGGGTCCTATGGCTACACCTTC. It specifies CASKNRGSYGYTF.

V usage is TRBV6-2 or TRBV6-3 and J usage is TRBJ1-1, with D perhaps TRBD1 (5 bases). The V and J ends lost 2 bases and 2 bases respectively, with 12 bases between them. CDR1 and CDR2 (germline): MNHEY, SVGEGT. This CDR3 comprises 15 residues. In DNA, the CDR3 is TGTGCCAGCAGTTACGAAGGCAGGGAAAACACTGAAGCTTTCTTT. Protein sequence: CASSYEGRENTEAFF.

This clone was seen more than once but under ten times. The rearrangement uses TRBV7-9 and TRBJ1-4, with 11 bases identical to TRBD1. Germline-derived CDR1 and CDR2 are SEHNR and FQNEAQ (reference sequence). Losses at the gene ends were 1 base for V and 7 bases for J; bases not matched to a gene: 8. The length of the CDR3 is 17 residues. CDR3 DNA: TGTGCCAGCAGCTTAGTTCCCGTCGGGACAGGGGGTGAAAAACTGTTTTTT. Translating gives CASSLVPVGTGGEKLFF.

Written as DNA, the CDR3 is TGTGCCAGTAGTGCCAGGACAGCGCAAAATGAAAAACTGTTTTTT. Translating it yields CASSARTAQNEKLFF. This chain uses TRBV19 with TRBJ1-4; D is possibly TRBD1 (6 bases). Germline lookup yields CDR1 LNHDA and CDR2 SQIVND (reference sequence). V gave up 5 bases and J gave up 5 bases, with 15 bases separating them. This CDR3 is 15 amino acids long.

The chain employs TRBV12-3 or TRBV12-4 and TRBJ2-1, with D possibly matching TRBD1 (5 bases). V lost 6 bases and J 10 bases, leaving 13 bases between the germline ends. There are 12 residues in the CDR3. The CDR3 sequence is CASRRTTIEQFF. The CDR3 bases are TGTGCCAGCAGAAGGACAACCATAGAGCAGTTCTTC.

This chain links TRBV12-3 or TRBV12-4 with TRBJ1-2; D call uncertain. The V gene lost 3 bases and the J gene lost 7 bases, with 12 bases spanning the gap. CDR3 length equals 13 residues. Written as DNA, the CDR3 is TGTGCCAGCAGTTTTTACGGGGTGTCTGGCTACACCTTC. Amino acids: CASSFYGVSGYTF.

The chain employs TRBV28 and TRBJ2-7; tentative D call: TRBD2 (6 bases). In germline, CDR1 is MDHEN, CDR2 SYDVKM. V was clipped by 5 bases and J by 7 bases, with 24 bases between them. This CDR3 spans 16 amino acids. The CDR3 coding sequence is TGTGCCAGCAGTCCTACGTGGATAGGGAGGACGGCGGAGCAGTACTTC. It translates to CASSPTWIGRTAEQYF.

The V call is TRBV3-1 (or the pseudogene TRBV3-2), the J call TRBJ1-2; unclear D gene. Germline loops: CDR1 LGHDT, CDR2 YNNKEL (reference sequence). V was clipped by 4 bases and J by 3 bases, with 15 bases between them. This CDR3 contains 15 residues. CDR3 protein: CASSPWPGGDYGYTF. CDR3 coding DNA: TGTGCCAGCAGCCCCTGGCCCGGAGGCGACTATGGCTACACCTTC.

This chain connects TRBV4-1 to TRBJ1-1; possible D gene TRBD1, 6 bases. Germline lookup yields CDR1 MGHRA and CDR2 YSYEKL. This CDR3 spans 13 amino acids. Trimming shortened V by 4 bases and J by 11 bases, and 17 bases separated the two germline ends. The CDR3 DNA reads as TGCGCCAGCAGCCGAGAAGACAGGTCCCAGGCTTTCTTT. Residues: CASSREDRSQAFF.

The chain carries TRBV10-2 and TRBJ1-1; D unresolved. From germline, CDR1 is WSHSY and CDR2 SAAADI. CDR3 length: 13 residues. V lost 2 bases, J lost 1 base, and 5 bases lay in between. The CDR3 region has the DNA TGCGCCAGCAGTGAGCGCGAGAACACTGAAGCTTTCTTT. Translated, it gives CASSERENTEAFF.

The chain combines TRBV7-2 with TRBJ2-7; D perhaps matches TRBD1 (6 bases). Germline-derived CDR1 and CDR2 are SGHTA and FQGNSA. This CDR3 is built from 15 residues. V was clipped by 5 bases and J by 3 bases, with 17 bases between them. CDR3 in amino acids: CASSPIRTEIYEQYF. The CDR3 DNA follows: TGTGCCAGCAGCCCAATCCGGACAGAAATCTACGAGCAGTACTTC.

With respect to this clone: The sample contains more than one DNA sequence encoding this CDR3. The V gene is TRBV5-6, the J gene TRBJ1-2; a weak D match, TRBD1 (6 bases). The CDR3 consists of 13 residues. V gave up 5 bases and J gave up 2 bases, with 10 bases separating them. The germline V gene has CDR1 SGHDT and CDR2 YYEEEE. CDR3 region: CASSYGQNYGYTF. The CDR3 coding sequence is TGTGCCAGCAGTTACGGACAGAACTATGGCTACACCTTC.

The chain recombines TRBV7-8 with TRBJ1-1; the D gene is possibly TRBD1 (6 bases). This CDR3 contains 16 residues. From germline, CDR1 is SGHVS and CDR2 FQNEAQ. Trimming stripped 1 base from V and 0 bases from J, with 12 bases between. CDR3 sequence reads: CASSLVGGNLNTEAFF. For the CDR3, the DNA is TGTGCCAGCAGCTTAGTAGGGGGAAATTTGAACACTGAAGCTTTCTTT.

In its sample, this clone was seen a few times. The CDR3 DNA reads TGTGCCAGCAGTCCGACAGGGCTGAACACTGAAGCTTTCTTT. Translation gives CASSPTGLNTEAFF. The gene calls are TRBV2 and TRBJ1-1, with 7 positions matching TRBD1. The CDR3 covers 14 residues. The V gene's germline CDR1 is SNHLY and CDR2 FYNNEI. The V and J ends lost 5 bases and 0 bases, in that order; junction bases with no gene match: 3.

This clone was detected once. V is TRBV5-1 and J is TRBJ2-3; 7 bases align to TRBD1. This CDR3 is built from 15 residues. Germline-derived CDR1 and CDR2 are SGHRS and YFSETQ. J gave up 2 bases and V 7 bases, and 10 bases lay outside the gene matches. For the CDR3, the DNA is TGCGCCAGCCGCTCCGGGACAGTCCTCACAGATACGCAGTATTTT. Amino acid sequence: CASRSGTVLTDTQYF.

This chain links TRBV9 with TRBJ2-3; the D gene is possibly TRBD1 (6 bases). The V gene's germline CDR1 is SGDLS and CDR2 YYNGEE. V lost 5 bases and J 0 bases, leaving 10 bases between the germline ends. The CDR3 has 14 residues. In nucleotides, the CDR3 is TGTGCCAGCAGGCTAGGACAGAGCACAGATACGCAGTATTTT. Its protein product is CASRLGQSTDTQYF.